These 2 T cell receptor beta chains came from one sample sequenced in a study of blood T cell repertoires in COVID-19. The table came from immunoSEQ multiplex PCR; TCRdb's copy has only in-frame clones and leaves some out. The table lists roughly 250,000 clones, more than 75% of them singletons. Sequencing input: PBMCs or T cells enriched from blood (not recorded which). These receptors all come from a woman aged 40 to 55 with acute COVID-19.

This rearrangement joins TRBV11-1 to TRBJ2-1, with 9 positions matching TRBD1. The V and J ends lost 1 base and 2 bases, in that order; junction bases with no gene match: 0. Germline-derived CDR1 and CDR2 are SGHAT and FQDESV (reference sequence). CDR3 length: 15 residues. CDR3 nucleotides: TGTGCCAGCAGCTTAGGACAGGGGGCCTACAATGAGCAGTTCTTC. Protein sequence: CASSLGQGAYNEQFF.

The rearrangement joins TRBV5-1 to TRBJ2-7; TRBD2 matches 9 bases. The V and J ends lost 0 bases and 6 bases, in that order; junction bases with no gene match: 10. The CDR3 sequence is 16 residues long. Germline V gene sequence: CDR1 SGHRS, CDR2 YFSETQ. The CDR3 DNA follows: TGCGCCAGCAGCTTGGCCTCTGCGGGGGGGCCATCCGAGCAGTACTTC. This gives the protein CASSLASAGGPSEQYF. Combining the CDR3 with reference TRBV5-1 and TRBJ2-7 gives the whole variable domain KAGVTQTPRYLIKTRGQQVTLSCSPISGHRSVSWYQQTPGQGLQFLFEYFSETQRNKGNFPGRFSGRQFSNSRSEMNVSTLELGDSALYLCASSLASAGGPSEQYFGPGTRLTVT.